This is a list of T cell receptor beta chains from one sample in a study of blood T cell repertoires in COVID-19. Measured with immunoSEQ multiplex PCR; TCRdb has only the in-frame clones, and not every one. Found here are around 60,000 clones, 88% of them singletons; the top ten hold approximately 4%. The sample was peripheral blood. These receptors were obtained from a human donor in a cohort sampled during active COVID-19. Both conserved end residues are part of each CDR3. Fields, in order: D gene, clone size, V gene, CDR3 length, J gene, CDR3 protein, CDR3 DNA. D genes are given only for firm matches. Clone size is given for some rows only: seen once, a few or many times, or a class if the clone is expanded.

.	.	TRBV28	13	TRBJ2-7	CASSSGLSYEQYF	TGTGCCAGCAGTTCAGGACTTTCCTACGAGCAGTACTTC
TRBD1	.	TRBV30	17	TRBJ1-3	CAWRDRGDPSSGNTIYF	TGTGCCTGGAGGGACAGGGGTGACCCCTCCTCTGGAAACACCATATATTTT
TRBD1	few	TRBV7-9	17	TRBJ2-1	CASSLATGFPSTGEQFF	TGTGCCAGCAGCTTAGCGACAGGGTTCCCGTCGACTGGTGAGCAGTTCTTC
.	.	TRBV19	14	TRBJ2-7	CASSIGGALSEQYF	TGTGCCAGTAGTATAGGAGGCGCATTAAGCGAGCAGTACTTC
.	once	TRBV11-1	15	TRBJ2-5	CASSLVRGTAETQYF	TGTGCCAGCAGCTTAGTCCGGGGGACAGCGGAGACCCAGTACTTC
TRBD2	.	TRBV13	15	TRBJ2-5	CASSLGLFSQETQYF	TGTGCCAGCAGCTTGGGACTATTTTCACAAGAGACCCAGTACTTC
.	.	TRBV9	15	TRBJ1-3	CASSPGGGGGNTIYF	TGTGCCAGCAGCCCCGGGGGGGGAGGAGGAAACACCATATATTTT
.	.	TRBV7-9	14	TRBJ2-7	CASSPDARVYEQYF	TGTGCCAGCAGCCCAGATGCCAGGGTTTACGAGCAGTACTTC
TRBD1	.	TRBV4-2	14	TRBJ2-7	CASSKGAPPNEQYF	TGTGCCAGCAGCAAGGGGGCCCCTCCTAACGAGCAGTACTTC
.	.	TRBV10-3	13	TRBJ1-5	CAISTGPNQPQHF	TGTGCCATCAGTACAGGCCCAAATCAGCCCCAGCATTTT
.	.	TRBV13	14	TRBJ1-1	CASSSLIRGDEAFF	TGTGCCAGCAGCTCACTCATTCGGGGGGATGAAGCTTTCTTT
.	.	TRBV7-7	18	TRBJ2-1	CASSLGMEGRGRYNEQFF	TGTGCCAGCAGCTTGGGGATGGAAGGACGGGGTAGATACAATGAGCAGTTCTTC
TRBD2	.	TRBV6-5	15	TRBJ2-1	CASRETSGPYNEQFF	TGTGCCAGCAGAGAGACTAGCGGTCCCTACAATGAGCAGTTCTTC
.	.	TRBV29-1	14	TRBJ1-1	CSVLDRSWGTEAFF	TGCAGCGTTTTGGACAGATCTTGGGGGACTGAAGCTTTCTTT
TRBD1	.	TRBV6-5	15	TRBJ2-7	CASTSLGTESYEQYF	TGTGCCAGCACCTCACTGGGGACAGAATCCTACGAGCAGTACTTC
.	.	TRBV28	13	TRBJ1-2	CASSIAGIYGYTF	TGTGCCAGCAGTATAGCAGGGATTTATGGCTACACCTTC
.	.	TRBV28	17	TRBJ2-6	CASSSRVASSGANVLTF	TGTGCCAGCAGTTCCAGGGTTGCGAGCTCTGGGGCCAACGTCCTGACTTTC
.	.	TRBV15	17	TRBJ1-4	CATSRSQVGATNEKLFF	TGTGCCACCAGCAGATCTCAAGTGGGGGCGACTAATGAAAAACTGTTTTTT
.	.	TRBV2	12	TRBJ2-7	CASRPDTVEQYF	TGTGCCAGCAGACCGGACACCGTCGAGCAGTACTTC
TRBD2	.	TRBV7-3	14	TRBJ2-1	CASSFGGGGNEQFF	TGTGCCAGCAGCTTCGGCGGGGGTGGGAATGAGCAGTTCTTC
.	.	TRBV11-2	17	TRBJ2-1	CASSTLSGVPQGNEQFF	TGTGCCAGCAGCACCCTGAGTGGAGTCCCCCAAGGAAATGAGCAGTTCTTC